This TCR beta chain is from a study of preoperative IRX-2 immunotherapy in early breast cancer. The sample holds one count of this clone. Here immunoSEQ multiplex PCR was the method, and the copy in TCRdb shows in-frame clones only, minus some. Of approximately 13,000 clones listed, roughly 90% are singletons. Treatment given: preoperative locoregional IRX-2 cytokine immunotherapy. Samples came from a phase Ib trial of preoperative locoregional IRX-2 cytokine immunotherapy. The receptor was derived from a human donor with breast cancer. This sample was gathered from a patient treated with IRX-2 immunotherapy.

CDR3 sequence reads: CAWGTGYNEQFF. The CDR3 DNA follows: TGTGCCTGGGGGACAGGATACAATGAGCAGTTCTTC. V usage is TRBV30 and J usage is TRBJ2-1; TRBD1 matches 8 bases. This CDR3 region has 12 residues. J was trimmed by 4 bases and V by 5 bases; bases with no gene match: 1. Germline V gene data show CDR1 as GTSNPN and CDR2 as SVGIG (reference sequence).